These T cell receptor beta chains were read from a single sample in a study of PD-1 blockade in classical Hodgkin lymphoma. This table comes from immunoSEQ multiplex PCR, and its TCRdb copy is limited to in-frame clones, with some not included. The data contain 35,000 to 40,000 clones, almost 90% of them singletons. Source: peripheral blood mononuclear cells (PBMCs), taken before the second cycle of nivolumab. Receptors originate from a human donor with classical Hodgkin lymphoma. The CDR3 runs from the conserved cysteine through the conserved F or W. The order of the fields is J gene, clone size, V gene, D gene, CDR3 protein, CDR3 DNA. A D gene is named only where the DNA matches it firmly. For some rows the clone size is stated as once, few or many, or as a class when expanded; others skip it.

j_call: TRBJ2-2; clone_size: .; v_call: TRBV5-1; d_call: .; cdr3_aa: CASSDQWASGELFF; cdr3_nt: TGCGCCAGCAGCGATCAGTGGGCGTCCGGGGAGCTGTTTTTT
j_call: TRBJ1-1; clone_size: .; v_call: TRBV6-5; d_call: .; cdr3_aa: CASSYYGGVNIEAFF; cdr3_nt: TGTGCCAGCAGTTACTATGGGGGGGTGAACATTGAAGCTTTCTTT
j_call: TRBJ2-3; clone_size: .; v_call: TRBV10-3; d_call: TRBD1; cdr3_aa: CAISVRDRIPSTDTQYF; cdr3_nt: TGTGCCATCAGTGTTCGGGACAGGATACCTAGCACAGATACGCAGTATTTT
j_call: TRBJ1-2; clone_size: few; v_call: TRBV27; d_call: TRBD1; cdr3_aa: CASRRSWTGDDGYTF; cdr3_nt: TGTGCCAGCAGGAGAAGCTGGACAGGGGACGATGGCTACACCTTC
j_call: TRBJ2-5; clone_size: .; v_call: TRBV29-1; d_call: .; cdr3_aa: CSVDYQETQYF; cdr3_nt: TGCAGCGTTGACTACCAAGAGACCCAGTACTTC
j_call: TRBJ2-1; clone_size: .; v_call: TRBV9; d_call: .; cdr3_aa: CASSVEARIYNEQFF; cdr3_nt: TGTGCCAGCAGCGTAGAGGCGCGGATATACAATGAGCAGTTCTTC
j_call: TRBJ2-6; clone_size: .; v_call: TRBV7-3; d_call: .; cdr3_aa: CASSQRGFSGANVLTF; cdr3_nt: TGTGCCAGCAGCCAACGGGGTTTCTCTGGGGCCAACGTCCTGACTTTC
j_call: TRBJ2-7; clone_size: .; v_call: TRBV6-5; d_call: TRBD2; cdr3_aa: CASSSYRLAGGQYF; cdr3_nt: TGTGCCAGCAGTTCCTACCGACTAGCGGGAGGGCAGTACTTC
j_call: TRBJ1-2; clone_size: .; v_call: TRBV7-9; d_call: TRBD1; cdr3_aa: CASSPQGDYNYGYTF; cdr3_nt: TGTGCCAGCAGCCCACAGGGGGACTATAACTATGGCTACACCTTC
j_call: TRBJ1-5; clone_size: .; v_call: TRBV13; d_call: TRBD1; cdr3_aa: CASSHGTGGDQPQHF; cdr3_nt: TGTGCCAGCAGCCACGGGACAGGGGGCGATCAGCCCCAGCATTTT
j_call: TRBJ1-2; clone_size: few; v_call: TRBV6-5; d_call: .; cdr3_aa: CASTSGYPYGYTF; cdr3_nt: TGTGCCAGCACCTCAGGGTATCCTTATGGCTACACCTTC
j_call: TRBJ2-2; clone_size: .; v_call: TRBV27; d_call: .; cdr3_aa: CASSFLPLVAGELFF; cdr3_nt: TGTGCCAGCAGTTTCCTCCCTTTGGTGGCCGGGGAGCTGTTTTTT
j_call: TRBJ1-1; clone_size: few; v_call: TRBV19; d_call: .; cdr3_aa: CASSVRSEAFF; cdr3_nt: TGTGCCAGTAGTGTCAGGAGCGAAGCTTTCTTT
j_call: TRBJ1-1; clone_size: .; v_call: TRBV29-1; d_call: TRBD1; cdr3_aa: CSVAGGDRGGVNTEAFF; cdr3_nt: TGCAGCGTTGCGGGCGGGGACAGGGGTGGTGTGAACACTGAAGCTTTCTTT
j_call: TRBJ2-3; clone_size: .; v_call: TRBV5-6; d_call: TRBD2; cdr3_aa: CASSLRTSGQYF; cdr3_nt: TGTGCCAGCAGCCTACGGACTAGCGGCCAGTATTTT
j_call: TRBJ2-5; clone_size: .; v_call: TRBV6-5; d_call: .; cdr3_aa: CATITRDPEGETQYF; cdr3_nt: TGTGCCACCATAACCCGGGACCCCGAGGGGGAGACCCAGTACTTC
j_call: TRBJ2-3; clone_size: once; v_call: TRBV7-9; d_call: .; cdr3_aa: CASSRTGQDTQYF; cdr3_nt: TGTGCCAGCAGCCGCACAGGGCAAGATACGCAGTATTTT
j_call: TRBJ1-2; clone_size: .; v_call: TRBV28; d_call: .; cdr3_aa: CASSPFVGGYGYTF; cdr3_nt: TGTGCCAGCAGCCCCTTTGTAGGGGGCTATGGCTACACCTTC
j_call: TRBJ1-2; clone_size: medium-sized; v_call: TRBV2; d_call: TRBD1; cdr3_aa: CASRDPPGGREIYGYTF; cdr3_nt: TGTGCCAGCAGAGACCCACCAGGGGGGAGGGAGATCTATGGCTACACCTTC
j_call: TRBJ2-7; clone_size: .; v_call: TRBV10-1; d_call: TRBD1; cdr3_aa: CASSEWPGGQSSYEQYF; cdr3_nt: TGCGCCAGCAGTGAGTGGCCTGGGGGACAGAGCTCCTACGAGCAGTACTTC
j_call: TRBJ1-5; clone_size: .; v_call: TRBV5-4; d_call: TRBD1; cdr3_aa: CASSPNNRGQPQHF; cdr3_nt: TGTGCCAGCAGCCCGAATAACAGGGGCCAGCCCCAGCATTTT
j_call: TRBJ2-1; clone_size: .; v_call: TRBV10-2; d_call: .; cdr3_aa: CASSGLSNEQFF; cdr3_nt: TGCGCCAGCAGTGGACTATCCAATGAGCAGTTCTTC
j_call: TRBJ1-1; clone_size: .; v_call: TRBV10-3; d_call: .; cdr3_aa: CAIRETDFPQAFF; cdr3_nt: TGTGCCATCAGGGAGACGGATTTTCCCCAAGCTTTCTTT
j_call: TRBJ1-1; clone_size: .; v_call: TRBV6-1; d_call: .; cdr3_aa: CASRASGAVTEAFF; cdr3_nt: TGTGCCAGCAGGGCTAGCGGGGCGGTCACTGAAGCTTTCTTT
j_call: TRBJ2-3; clone_size: .; v_call: TRBV30; d_call: .; cdr3_aa: CAWSSGGPDTQYF; cdr3_nt: TGTGCCTGGAGTTCCGGGGGCCCAGATACGCAGTATTTT